This is a list of T cell receptor beta chains from one sample in a study of post-analysis software for immune sequencing data. TCRdb fed the PCR reads into MiXCR, producing one record per CDR3 protein. The sample holds around 770,000 distinct CDR3 sequences, 46% seen once. Sequencing input: blood. These receptors came from a girl aged 10 to 17 with multiple sclerosis. Both conserved end residues are part of each CDR3. Fields, in order: V gene, D gene, CDR3 protein. A D gene is named only where the DNA matches it firmly.

>TRBV20-1|NA
CSARAQAPYYNEQFF
>TRBV10-2|NA
CASSESRRFTDTQYF
>TRBV30|NA
CAWSEGGVQPQHF
>TRBV6-1|NA
CASSEALDRDNEQFF
>TRBV6-5|NA
CASSSGTPGTYEQYF
>TRBV5-1|NA
CASREEGTQYF
>TRBV3-1|NA
CASSQRSRGHEKLFF
>TRBV7-9|TRBD2
CASSSAGSSGTGELFF
>TRBV7-2|TRBD1
CASSPRGRRQGSNGYTF
>TRBV20-1|NA
CSARAREPPQHF
>TRBV6-1|TRBD1
CASSYRDREEENIQYF
>TRBV20-1|NA
CSAHDYRDNYEQYF
>TRBV27|NA
CASASARAYEQYF
>TRBV5-1|TRBD2
CASSLVSLAADTQYF
>TRBV27|NA
CASSPKSGQIMRQPQHF
>TRBV12-3/TRBV12-4|NA
CASRRVAMGEKLFF
>TRBV27|NA
CASRGRVSYEQYF
>TRBV6-6|NA
CASSYRSGTNEKLFF
>TRBV4-1|TRBD2
CASSQEASGKGETQYF
>TRBV3-1|NA
CASSQEIGAIGNEQFF
>TRBV20-1|NA
CSARDSITDTQYF
>TRBV12-3/TRBV12-4|TRBD1
CASSFGRGTDAQYF